The present TCR beta chain was sequenced within a study of CD8+ T cells in alopecia areata. Study context: Oral tofacitinib (5 to 10 mg twice daily) was administered to treated patients.

Notes on the study in general: Tofacitinib significantly decreased scalp clonality and expanded CD8+ clones among top 100. How baseline CD8+ expansion relates to response remains uncertain (there was one nonresponder).

Treatment noted: oral pan-JAK inhibitor, 5-10 mg twice daily. V dropped 6 bases and J dropped 12 bases, with 15 bases sitting between them. The length of the CDR3 is 13 residues. Germline V gives CDR1 MNHEY, CDR2 SMNVEV (reference sequence). Reverse transcription of extracted RNA yielded cDNA, which provided the sequencing template. The repertoire was sequenced with immunoSEQ multiplex PCR; TCRdb's copy has only in-frame clones and lacks some. The sample has 200,000 to 250,000 clones; around 66% are singletons. About this clone: Its antigen is undetermined.

The chain carries TRBV27 and TRBJ1-6; D ambiguous. The source is a human donor with alopecia areata. The material sequenced was CD4+ T cells sorted from blood, taken at week 4, from a patient treated with tofacitinib. For the CDR3, the DNA is TGTGCCAGCAGGAAACTCTCTAGGGAACCCCTCCACTTT. Translating it yields CASRKLSREPLHF.